Listed below are T cell receptor beta chains from one sample, sequenced in a study of siplizumab effects on memory and regulatory T cells. Profiling relied on immunoSEQ multiplex PCR, and the TCRdb table lists in-frame clones only, not all of them. This table has some 96,000 clones, around 92% appearing once. Sequencing was carried out using CD4+ T cells sorted from blood. These receptors originate from a human donor in good health. The CDR3 runs from the conserved cysteine through the conserved F or W. The D gene is left open where the match is weak. Clone size appears in some rows only: once, few, many, or a class for an expanded clone.

DNA,CDR3,D,size,V,J
TGTGCCAGCAGCCCAGAGGGGCCAAGGAACACTGAAGCTTTCTTT,CASSPEGPRNTEAFF,NA,NA,TRBV21-1,TRBJ1-1
TGTGCCAGCAGCCCCTGGGAGGGGGATCCCCAGCATTTT,CASSPWEGDPQHF,NA,once,TRBV5-6,TRBJ1-5
TGTGCCAGCAGTTTATTTAGCACAGATACGCAGTATTTT,CASSLFSTDTQYF,NA,NA,TRBV27,TRBJ2-3
TGTGCCAGCTCAGATGGACAGGGCCAAGGGGGCTACACCTTC,CASSDGQGQGGYTF,TRBD1,NA,TRBV18,TRBJ1-2
TGCGCCAGCAGCATCACAGATACGCAGTATTTT,CASSITDTQYF,NA,NA,TRBV5-1,TRBJ2-3
TGTGCCATCAGTGGGCCGACAGGGGTCACAGATACGCAGTATTTT,CAISGPTGVTDTQYF,TRBD1,NA,TRBV10-3,TRBJ2-3
TGTGCCAGCAGTGCACAGACAGTATCCTACGAGCAGTACTTC,CASSAQTVSYEQYF,NA,NA,TRBV2,TRBJ2-7
TGTGCCAGCAGCAAAGATCCGGGGGCTGGAAACACAGATACGCAGTATTTT,CASSKDPGAGNTDTQYF,NA,NA,TRBV21-1,TRBJ2-3
TGTGCCAGCAGCTCTCGCGGGGTGCAAGAGACCCAGTACTTC,CASSSRGVQETQYF,NA,NA,TRBV11-2,TRBJ2-5
TGTGCCAGCTCACCACCGACGGGCAATGAGCAGTTCTTC,CASSPPTGNEQFF,NA,NA,TRBV18,TRBJ2-1
TGTGCCAGCAGCTCTAATATCTGGGGTGAGCAGTTCTTC,CASSSNIWGEQFF,NA,NA,TRBV11-3,TRBJ2-1
TGTGCCAGCAGTGGAGTCCAGGGGACCTATGGCTACACCTTC,CASSGVQGTYGYTF,NA,few,TRBV2,TRBJ1-2
TGCGCCAGCAGCTCGGGGGGTGCTAACTATGGCTACACCTTC,CASSSGGANYGYTF,NA,NA,TRBV5-1,TRBJ1-2
TGTGCTAGTGGTTCGAGACAGGTTACGCCTGAAGCTTTCTTT,CASGSRQVTPEAFF,NA,once,TRBV12-5,TRBJ1-1
TGTGCCAGCAGCCTGGACAGGGTTTCAGATACGCAGTATTTT,CASSLDRVSDTQYF,TRBD1,NA,TRBV5-6,TRBJ2-3
TGTGCCAGCAGCTTAACTACAGGTGGTGAAAAACTGTTTTTT,CASSLTTGGEKLFF,NA,NA,TRBV7-9,TRBJ1-4
TGCGCCAGCAGCCAAGAGGGCAGGGGGTCTGGAAACACCATATATTTT,CASSQEGRGSGNTIYF,TRBD1,NA,TRBV4-3,TRBJ1-3
TGCGCCAGCAGCCAGGGGGCCCAGATGGGAGGCTACACCTTC,CASSQGAQMGGYTF,TRBD1,NA,TRBV5-1,TRBJ1-2
TGTGCCAGCAGCCAAGGGGGGTCTAGCACAGATACGCAGTATTTT,CASSQGGSSTDTQYF,NA,NA,TRBV4-2,TRBJ2-3
TGCGCCAGCAGCTTGGGGGGGACGACCGATCAGCCCCAGCATTTT,CASSLGGTTDQPQHF,NA,NA,TRBV5-1,TRBJ1-5
TGTGCCAGCAGCGTCGCCGGGACAGGGGGCATTGGAGAGACCCAGTACTTC,CASSVAGTGGIGETQYF,TRBD1,NA,TRBV9,TRBJ2-5
TGTGCCAGTAGTATTGACAGGGGCTATGGCTACACCTTC,CASSIDRGYGYTF,TRBD1,NA,TRBV19,TRBJ1-2